This is a list of T cell receptor beta chains from one sample in a study of blood T cell repertoires in COVID-19. The repertoire was sequenced with immunoSEQ multiplex PCR; TCRdb's copy has only in-frame clones and lacks some. The sample lists 70,000 to 85,000 clones, more than 70% occurring once. The sequenced sample consisted of peripheral blood. Receptors were obtained from a man aged 70-80 years with active or convalescent COVID-19. The CDR3 runs from the conserved cysteine through the conserved F or W. A D gene is named only where the DNA matches it firmly. Clone size is not always given. Where it is, it says once, few, many or a class for expanded clones.

cdr3_length,clone_size,v_call,d_call,j_call,cdr3_aa,cdr3_nt
13,NA,TRBV18,NA,TRBJ1-5,CASSPTENQPQHF,TGTGCCAGCTCACCCACAGAGAATCAGCCCCAGCATTTT
15,NA,TRBV5-1,NA,TRBJ2-2,CASSLGQWNTGELFF,TGCGCCAGCAGCTTGGGACAGTGGAACACCGGGGAGCTGTTTTTT
15,once,TRBV3-1/TRBV3-2,NA,TRBJ1-1,CASSLRQALNTEAFF,TGTGCCAGCAGCCTCCGACAGGCCCTGAACACTGAAGCTTTCTTT
14,few,TRBV7-9,NA,TRBJ2-7,CASSLGGAGDEQYF,TGTGCCAGCAGCTTAGGAGGGGCAGGGGACGAGCAGTACTTC
13,NA,TRBV9,NA,TRBJ1-1,CASSVSTNTEAFF,TGTGCCAGCAGCGTAAGCACGAACACTGAAGCTTTCTTT
14,once,TRBV7-2,NA,TRBJ1-2,CASSSADSHRRYTF,TGTGCCAGCAGCTCAGCGGACAGTCACCGTCGCTACACCTTC
15,NA,TRBV7-9,TRBD1,TRBJ1-3,CASSAPGGAGNTIYF,TGTGCCAGCAGCGCCCCAGGGGGCGCTGGAAACACCATATATTTT
16,NA,TRBV19,TRBD1,TRBJ2-7,CASRVDAGGSNYEQYF,TGTGCCAGTAGAGTGGACGCAGGGGGCAGTAACTACGAGCAGTACTTC
13,NA,TRBV7-2,NA,TRBJ1-6,CASAKGIQSPLHF,TGTGCCAGCGCAAAGGGGATCCAATCACCCCTCCACTTT
12,NA,TRBV9,NA,TRBJ1-4,CASSPGKEKLFF,TGTGCCAGCAGCCCCGGGAAGGAAAAACTGTTTTTT
13,NA,TRBV5-1,NA,TRBJ2-5,CASSTDSQETQYF,TGCGCCAGCAGCACGGACAGCCAAGAGACCCAGTACTTC
14,once,TRBV19,TRBD1,TRBJ2-7,CASSMRTGGSEQYF,TGTGCCAGTAGTATGAGGACAGGCGGTTCCGAGCAGTACTTC
16,NA,TRBV10-2,NA,TRBJ1-1,CASTRPGTLRNTEAFF,TGCGCCAGCACCCGCCCCGGGACACTCCGTAACACTGAAGCTTTCTTT
16,NA,TRBV4-1,TRBD1,TRBJ2-7,CASSQPPWTGVGEQYF,TGCGCCAGCAGCCAACCCCCCTGGACAGGGGTGGGCGAGCAGTACTTC
13,NA,TRBV5-1,NA,TRBJ2-1,CASSSQGTNEQFF,TGCGCCAGCAGCTCTCAGGGGACGAATGAGCAGTTCTTC
11,once,TRBV20-1,NA,TRBJ1-4,CSARSGEKLFF,TGCAGTGCTAGAAGCGGTGAAAAACTGTTTTTT
18,once,TRBV14,TRBD2,TRBJ2-3,CASSQAPKLAGSTDTQYF,TGTGCCAGCAGCCAAGCCCCAAAACTAGCGGGAAGCACAGATACGCAGTATTTT
16,NA,TRBV6-2/TRBV6-3,NA,TRBJ2-3,CASSYKVATTTDTQYF,TGTGCCAGCAGTTACAAGGTAGCGACTACCACAGATACGCAGTATTTT
13,NA,TRBV5-1,NA,TRBJ2-7,CASSLRGNYEQYF,TGCGCCAGCAGCTTAAGAGGGAACTACGAGCAGTACTTC
15,NA,TRBV27,TRBD2,TRBJ2-1,CASRPPGGRYNEQFF,TGTGCCAGCAGGCCCCCGGGAGGCCGCTACAATGAGCAGTTCTTC
14,NA,TRBV5-4,TRBD1,TRBJ1-6,CASWNQGGNSPLHF,TGTGCCAGCTGGAACCAGGGGGGAAATTCACCCCTCCACTTT
13,NA,TRBV6-5,TRBD1,TRBJ1-1,CASSRGDSTEAFF,TGTGCCAGCAGTCGCGGGGACAGTACTGAAGCTTTCTTT
14,NA,TRBV7-9,NA,TRBJ1-6,CASNLGGRGSPLHF,TGTGCCAGCAACCTGGGGGGTAGGGGTTCACCCCTCCACTTT
13,NA,TRBV6-5,NA,TRBJ1-2,CASYRARGYGYTF,TGTGCCAGCTACAGGGCGCGAGGGTATGGCTACACCTTC
16,NA,TRBV7-2,TRBD2,TRBJ2-1,CASSLGRTSGRGEQFF,TGTGCCAGCAGCTTAGGGCGGACTAGCGGGAGGGGTGAGCAGTTCTTC
13,NA,TRBV12-5,NA,TRBJ1-5,CASGRQGNQPQHF,TGTGCTAGTGGCCGACAGGGCAATCAGCCCCAGCATTTT
15,few,TRBV4-1,NA,TRBJ1-1,CASSQAPLPNTEAFF,TGCGCCAGCAGCCAAGCCCCACTCCCGAACACTGAAGCTTTCTTT
15,NA,TRBV2,NA,TRBJ1-5,CASSARTDSNQPQHF,TGTGCCAGCAGTGCCCGGACAGATAGCAATCAGCCCCAGCATTTT
13,NA,TRBV6-5,NA,TRBJ2-1,CASSYSSGNEQFF,TGTGCCAGCAGTTACTCGAGCGGGAATGAGCAGTTCTTC
14,NA,TRBV6-5,TRBD1,TRBJ1-2,CARAGTGIPYGYTF,TGTGCCAGGGCTGGGACAGGGATCCCCTATGGCTACACCTTC
15,NA,TRBV27,TRBD2,TRBJ2-2,CASNSGRRPTGELFF,TGTGCCAGCAATAGCGGGAGAAGGCCGACCGGGGAGCTGTTTTTT
13,once,TRBV6-4,NA,TRBJ2-6,CASSQTGANVLTF,TGTGCCAGCAGTCAAACTGGGGCCAACGTCCTGACTTTC
15,NA,TRBV30,TRBD1,TRBJ1-5,CAWSAGQGRNQPQHF,TGTGCCTGGAGTGCGGGACAGGGCCGCAATCAGCCCCAGCATTTT
15,NA,TRBV2,NA,TRBJ1-1,CASNLEASMNTEAFF,TGTGCCAGCAACTTAGAAGCCTCTATGAACACTGAAGCTTTCTTT
21,NA,TRBV28,TRBD2,TRBJ2-7,CASSWAKVSGRSSGFLGEQYF,TGTGCCAGCAGCTGGGCCAAGGTTAGCGGGAGAAGTTCAGGGTTCTTGGGCGAGCAGTACTTC
14,NA,TRBV9,NA,TRBJ1-4,CASSVGQIDEKLFF,TGTGCCAGCAGCGTAGGACAGATAGACGAAAAACTGTTTTTT
13,NA,TRBV19,NA,TRBJ1-3,CASRLNSGNTIYF,TGTGCCAGTCGGCTGAACAGCGGAAACACCATATATTTT
13,NA,TRBV3-1/TRBV3-2,NA,TRBJ1-1,CASSLYRETEAFF,TGTGCCAGCAGCCTCTACAGGGAAACTGAAGCTTTCTTT
16,NA,TRBV6-5,NA,TRBJ2-2,CASSYTINTNTGELFF,TGTGCCAGCAGTTACACCATTAACACGAACACCGGGGAGCTGTTTTTT
15,NA,TRBV11-2,NA,TRBJ1-1,CASSTSGAMNTEAFF,TGTGCCAGCAGCACTTCAGGGGCCATGAACACTGAAGCTTTCTTT
13,NA,TRBV7-9,NA,TRBJ2-3,CASSPRLGDTQYF,TGTGCCAGCAGCCCCCGACTGGGAGATACGCAGTATTTT
18,NA,TRBV28,TRBD1,TRBJ1-5,CASNSRDSLLYSNQPQHF,TGTGCCAGCAACTCCCGGGACAGTTTACTGTATAGCAATCAGCCCCAGCATTTT
13,NA,TRBV7-2,NA,TRBJ2-3,CASSFRRGGTQYF,TGTGCCAGCAGCTTCCGTCGCGGGGGCACGCAGTATTTT
13,NA,TRBV5-6,NA,TRBJ2-7,CASSLVGTGEQYF,TGTGCCAGCAGCTTGGTCGGTACGGGTGAGCAGTACTTC
13,NA,TRBV30,TRBD1,TRBJ2-5,CAWSLGQQETQYF,TGTGCCTGGAGCCTGGGACAGCAAGAGACCCAGTACTTC
15,NA,TRBV27,TRBD1,TRBJ1-3,CASSSDRGPGNTIYF,TGTGCCAGCAGTTCGGACAGGGGGCCTGGAAACACCATATATTTT
11,NA,TRBV12-3/TRBV12-4,NA,TRBJ2-1,CASSFPKEQFF,TGTGCCAGCAGTTTCCCCAAAGAGCAGTTCTTC
18,NA,TRBV5-1,TRBD2,TRBJ2-5,CASSPGLLAGGLGETQYF,TGCGCCAGCAGCCCCGGACTACTAGCGGGGGGGCTAGGGGAGACCCAGTACTTC
16,NA,TRBV3-1/TRBV3-2,NA,TRBJ1-1,CASSQASRQDYTEAFF,TGTGCCAGCAGCCAAGCGTCGAGACAGGACTACACTGAAGCTTTCTTT
15,few,TRBV7-8,NA,TRBJ2-2,CASSLGGVGAGELFF,TGTGCCAGCAGCTTAGGCGGGGTTGGCGCCGGGGAGCTGTTTTTT
14,NA,TRBV3-1/TRBV3-2,NA,TRBJ1-1,CASSQAGWDTEAFF,TGTGCCAGCAGCCAAGCAGGGTGGGACACTGAAGCTTTCTTT
19,NA,TRBV7-8,TRBD1,TRBJ1-4,CASSLVRWQGEKGDEKLFF,TGTGCCAGCAGCTTAGTCCGCTGGCAGGGGGAGAAAGGGGATGAAAAACTGTTTTTT
12,NA,TRBV5-1,NA,TRBJ2-7,CASSLQGREQYF,TGCGCCAGCAGCTTACAGGGACGGGAGCAGTACTTC
18,once,TRBV19,NA,TRBJ2-1,CASSIVDGSSVWNNEQFF,TGTGCCAGTAGTATAGTGGACGGGAGCTCGGTGTGGAACAATGAGCAGTTCTTC
15,NA,TRBV7-8,TRBD1,TRBJ1-1,CASSLPGQGLGEAFF,TGTGCCAGCAGCCTACCGGGACAGGGGTTAGGTGAAGCTTTCTTT
13,NA,TRBV19,TRBD1,TRBJ2-1,CASRNVGTGVEFF,TGTGCCAGTCGAAATGTTGGGACAGGGGTGGAGTTCTTC
13,NA,TRBV27,NA,TRBJ1-2,CASSGQSSYGYTF,TGTGCCAGCAGCGGACAGTCATCCTATGGCTACACCTTC
14,NA,TRBV28,TRBD2,TRBJ2-3,CASEISGSADTQYF,TGTGCCAGCGAAATTAGCGGGAGCGCAGATACGCAGTATTTT
14,NA,TRBV19,NA,TRBJ1-2,CASSIAGANYGYTF,TGTGCCAGTAGTATAGCAGGTGCTAACTATGGCTACACCTTC